This T cell receptor beta chain was identified during a study of blood T cell repertoires in COVID-19. V trimming: 3 bases; J trimming: 6 bases; junction bases outside the gene matches: 6. From germline, CDR1 is SGHRS and CDR2 YFSETQ. This CDR3 has 13 amino acids. Original methodology: Using reference gene primer amplification, nucleated cell counts were estimated. Sequencing was performed with immunoSEQ multiplex PCR; in TCRdb, only in-frame clones are kept and a portion is missing. That table furnishes V, J and clone size, whereas the DNA furnished D and trimming. The table shows approximately 260,000 clones, with around nine tenths occurring only once.

The chain carries TRBV5-1 and TRBJ2-7; TRBD1 matches at 7 bases. The sequenced material came from PBMCs or T cells enriched from blood (not recorded which). This sequence originates from a woman in her sixties or seventies who had recovered from COVID-19. The CDR3 loop reads CASSWNTGAEQYF. DNA for the CDR3: TGCGCCAGCAGCTGGAATACAGGGGCCGAGCAGTACTTC.